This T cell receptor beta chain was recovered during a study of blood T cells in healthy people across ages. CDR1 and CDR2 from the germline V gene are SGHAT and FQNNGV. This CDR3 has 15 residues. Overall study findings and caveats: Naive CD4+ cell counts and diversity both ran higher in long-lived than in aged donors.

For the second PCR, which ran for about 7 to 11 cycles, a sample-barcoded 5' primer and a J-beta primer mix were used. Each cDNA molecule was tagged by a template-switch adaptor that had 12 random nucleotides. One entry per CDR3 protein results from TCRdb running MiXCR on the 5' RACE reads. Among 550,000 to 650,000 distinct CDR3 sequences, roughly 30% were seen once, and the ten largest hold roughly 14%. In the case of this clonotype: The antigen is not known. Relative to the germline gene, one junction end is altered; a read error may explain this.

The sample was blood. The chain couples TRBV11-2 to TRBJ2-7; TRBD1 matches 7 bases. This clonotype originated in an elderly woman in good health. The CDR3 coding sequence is TGTGCCAACAGCTTATGGGACAGCGAAACCTACGAGCAGTACTTC. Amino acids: CANSLWDSETYEQYF.